Listed below are T cell receptor beta chains from one sample, sequenced in a study of cytomegalovirus exposure and HLA in healthy donors. The method was immunoSEQ multiplex PCR; TCRdb's version includes in-frame clones alone and lacks a portion of them. The sample carries approximately 130,000 clones, around 80% recorded once. Specimen: PBMCs. These receptors all come from a young man in good health and CMV-seronegative. The CDR3 runs from the conserved cysteine through the conserved F or W. D genes are given only for firm matches. Expanded clones get a size class; other rows say once, few or many, or leave the size out.

D gene: TRBD1; J gene: TRBJ2-7; V gene: TRBV9; clone size: NA; CDR3 DNA: TGTGCCAGCAGCGCAGGGACAGGGACCCTCTACGAGCAGTACTTC; CDR3 protein: CASSAGTGTLYEQYF
D gene: TRBD1; J gene: TRBJ2-7; V gene: TRBV9; clone size: NA; CDR3 DNA: TGTGCCAGCAGCGCCGGACAGGGACTCTACGAGCAGTACTTC; CDR3 protein: CASSAGQGLYEQYF
D gene: NA; J gene: TRBJ2-1; V gene: TRBV2; clone size: NA; CDR3 DNA: TGTGCCAGCAGTGGATCCAGGGTCAATGAGCAGTTCTTC; CDR3 protein: CASSGSRVNEQFF
D gene: TRBD1; J gene: TRBJ2-5; V gene: TRBV28; clone size: NA; CDR3 DNA: TGTGCCAGCAGACCTCGACAGGGTGAGACCCAGTACTTC; CDR3 protein: CASRPRQGETQYF
D gene: TRBD1; J gene: TRBJ1-2; V gene: TRBV9; clone size: NA; CDR3 DNA: TGTGCCAGCAGCCTACTTACAGGGGGCGCCTCAAACTATGGCTACACCTTC; CDR3 protein: CASSLLTGGASNYGYTF
D gene: NA; J gene: TRBJ2-7; V gene: TRBV21-1; clone size: once; CDR3 DNA: TGTGCCAGCAGCGCCTCGCAGACAGGGTTCTACGAGCAGTACTTC; CDR3 protein: CASSASQTGFYEQYF
D gene: NA; J gene: TRBJ1-5; V gene: TRBV28; clone size: NA; CDR3 DNA: TGTGCCAGCCTCTTGTCCGCAGATCAGCCCCAGCATTTT; CDR3 protein: CASLLSADQPQHF
D gene: TRBD1; J gene: TRBJ2-7; V gene: TRBV6-6; clone size: NA; CDR3 DNA: TGTGCCAGCAACCGACAGGGTATCCCCTACGAGCAGTACTTC; CDR3 protein: CASNRQGIPYEQYF
D gene: NA; J gene: TRBJ1-1; V gene: TRBV20-1; clone size: NA; CDR3 DNA: TGCAGTGCTACCGGGGACACTGAAGCTTTCTTT; CDR3 protein: CSATGDTEAFF
D gene: TRBD1; J gene: TRBJ1-5; V gene: TRBV28; clone size: NA; CDR3 DNA: TGTGCCAGCAGTCAAACTTGGACAGGGTTGGTTCAGCCCCAGCATTTT; CDR3 protein: CASSQTWTGLVQPQHF
D gene: NA; J gene: TRBJ2-7; V gene: TRBV5-1; clone size: NA; CDR3 DNA: TGCGCCAGCAGCTCGGGAGCAACCTACGAGCAGTACTTC; CDR3 protein: CASSSGATYEQYF
D gene: NA; J gene: TRBJ2-4; V gene: TRBV10-3; clone size: NA; CDR3 DNA: TGTGCCACCCACCCGGCGGGGGCCGAAAACATTCAGTACTTC; CDR3 protein: CATHPAGAENIQYF
D gene: NA; J gene: TRBJ1-5; V gene: TRBV23-1; clone size: NA; CDR3 DNA: TGCGCCAGCAGTCAAAAGGACCGAAGGGAGAATCAGCCCCAGCATTTT; CDR3 protein: CASSQKDRRENQPQHF
D gene: NA; J gene: TRBJ1-1; V gene: TRBV21-1; clone size: NA; CDR3 DNA: TGTGCCAGCAGCAACGGGAACACTGAAGCTTTCTTT; CDR3 protein: CASSNGNTEAFF
D gene: TRBD2; J gene: TRBJ2-3; V gene: TRBV29-1; clone size: NA; CDR3 DNA: TGCAGCGTTGATACTAGCGGGAGGGCGGATACGCAGTATTTT; CDR3 protein: CSVDTSGRADTQYF
D gene: NA; J gene: TRBJ2-1; V gene: TRBV11-3; clone size: few; CDR3 DNA: TGTGCCAGCAGCTCAGTACCGGGGAATGAGCAGTTCTTC; CDR3 protein: CASSSVPGNEQFF
D gene: TRBD1; J gene: TRBJ1-2; V gene: TRBV9; clone size: NA; CDR3 DNA: TGTGCCAGCAGCCTAGGGGGGACAGAAAAAGCCTATGGCTACACCTTC; CDR3 protein: CASSLGGTEKAYGYTF
D gene: NA; J gene: TRBJ1-2; V gene: TRBV30; clone size: NA; CDR3 DNA: TGTGCCTGGAGTGTAGGGTCAGGGTCCATCTATGGCTACACCTTC; CDR3 protein: CAWSVGSGSIYGYTF
D gene: TRBD1; J gene: TRBJ1-6; V gene: TRBV4-3; clone size: NA; CDR3 DNA: TGCGCCAGCAGCCCATCAAAGGGGGCGCGGGGTTCACCCCTCCACTTT; CDR3 protein: CASSPSKGARGSPLHF
D gene: NA; J gene: TRBJ1-2; V gene: TRBV6-5; clone size: NA; CDR3 DNA: TGTGCCAGCAGTTACTCCCTGGGGGCAACTGGCTACACCTTC; CDR3 protein: CASSYSLGATGYTF
D gene: NA; J gene: TRBJ2-4; V gene: TRBV19; clone size: once; CDR3 DNA: TGTGCCAGTGGGAGTCCGGGAGTTGGAAAAAACATTCAGTACTTC; CDR3 protein: CASGSPGVGKNIQYF
D gene: NA; J gene: TRBJ1-3; V gene: TRBV5-1; clone size: NA; CDR3 DNA: TGCGCCAGCAGTCAGAAGACACAAACTTCTGGAAACACCATATATTTT; CDR3 protein: CASSQKTQTSGNTIYF
D gene: NA; J gene: TRBJ2-3; V gene: TRBV9; clone size: NA; CDR3 DNA: TGTGCCAGCAGCCTGGGGACGGGAGGCACAGATACGCAGTATTTT; CDR3 protein: CASSLGTGGTDTQYF
D gene: TRBD2; J gene: TRBJ2-1; V gene: TRBV25-1; clone size: NA; CDR3 DNA: TGTGCCAGCAGTGAGGGGGCTAGCGGGAGGAGGGATGAGCAGTTCTTC; CDR3 protein: CASSEGASGRRDEQFF
D gene: NA; J gene: TRBJ2-1; V gene: TRBV6-5; clone size: few; CDR3 DNA: TGTGCCAGCAGTTACGATGGACAGAGATACAATGAGCAGTTCTTC; CDR3 protein: CASSYDGQRYNEQFF
D gene: TRBD1; J gene: TRBJ2-1; V gene: TRBV13; clone size: NA; CDR3 DNA: TGTGCCAGCAGCCTCAGAAGGACAGGGGGCAATGAGCAGTTCTTC; CDR3 protein: CASSLRRTGGNEQFF
D gene: NA; J gene: TRBJ1-5; V gene: TRBV27; clone size: NA; CDR3 DNA: TGTGCCAGCAAGGGAGTCGGCAGGAGGGATCAGCCCCAGCATTTT; CDR3 protein: CASKGVGRRDQPQHF
D gene: NA; J gene: TRBJ1-1; V gene: TRBV2; clone size: NA; CDR3 DNA: TGTGCCAGCAGTTCCCAGGCCTTAATGAACACTGAAGCTTTCTTT; CDR3 protein: CASSSQALMNTEAFF
D gene: TRBD2; J gene: TRBJ2-3; V gene: TRBV28; clone size: few; CDR3 DNA: TGTGCCAGCAGTTTCGTCCTAGCGGGAGGTACAGATACGCAGTATTTT; CDR3 protein: CASSFVLAGGTDTQYF
D gene: TRBD1; J gene: TRBJ1-1; V gene: TRBV5-1; clone size: NA; CDR3 DNA: TGCGCCAGCAGCTTGGAGGGACAGGGGAGGACTGAAGCTTTCTTT; CDR3 protein: CASSLEGQGRTEAFF
D gene: NA; J gene: TRBJ1-2; V gene: TRBV6-5; clone size: NA; CDR3 DNA: TGTGCCAGCAGTCAGCACCGGGACTATGGCTACACCTTC; CDR3 protein: CASSQHRDYGYTF
D gene: NA; J gene: TRBJ2-6; V gene: TRBV29-1; clone size: NA; CDR3 DNA: TGCAGCGTTATGACAGGTACCCTGGCTGGGGCCAACGTCCTGACTTTC; CDR3 protein: CSVMTGTLAGANVLTF
D gene: NA; J gene: TRBJ2-2; V gene: TRBV5-6; clone size: NA; CDR3 DNA: TGTGCCAGCACCCTGAATCTGGGGCACTCCGGGGAGCTGTTTTTT; CDR3 protein: CASTLNLGHSGELFF
D gene: TRBD2; J gene: TRBJ2-3; V gene: TRBV19; clone size: NA; CDR3 DNA: TGTGCCAGTAGCCGACTAGCGGGAGCCCCGATGGATACGCAGTATTTT; CDR3 protein: CASSRLAGAPMDTQYF
D gene: NA; J gene: TRBJ1-5; V gene: TRBV5-4; clone size: NA; CDR3 DNA: TGTGCCAGCAGCTTGGACGGTAATCAGCCCCAGCATTTT; CDR3 protein: CASSLDGNQPQHF
D gene: TRBD1; J gene: TRBJ1-1; V gene: TRBV6-5; clone size: NA; CDR3 DNA: TGTGCCAGCAGTTATAGGACAGGGATGGGGAACACTGAAGCTTTCTTT; CDR3 protein: CASSYRTGMGNTEAFF
D gene: TRBD2; J gene: TRBJ2-1; V gene: TRBV7-9; clone size: NA; CDR3 DNA: TGTGCCAGCAGCTTACGCTCTAGCGGCAACAATGAGCAGTTCTTC; CDR3 protein: CASSLRSSGNNEQFF
D gene: NA; J gene: TRBJ2-2; V gene: TRBV7-6; clone size: NA; CDR3 DNA: TGTGCCAGCAGCTTAGAGGGGAAGTACACCGGGGAGCTGTTTTTT; CDR3 protein: CASSLEGKYTGELFF
D gene: NA; J gene: TRBJ1-4; V gene: TRBV5-6; clone size: NA; CDR3 DNA: TGTGCCAGCAGCTTAAACCTGGGGACAACCACCAGGGAAAAACTGTTTTTT; CDR3 protein: CASSLNLGTTTREKLFF
D gene: NA; J gene: TRBJ2-5; V gene: TRBV20-1; clone size: NA; CDR3 DNA: TGCAGTGCTAGACCAGGAGAGACCCAGTACTTC; CDR3 protein: CSARPGETQYF
D gene: NA; J gene: TRBJ1-2; V gene: TRBV29-1; clone size: NA; CDR3 DNA: TGCAGCGTTGACCCCGACGCCAGGGTCGATGGCTACACCTTC; CDR3 protein: CSVDPDARVDGYTF
D gene: TRBD1; J gene: TRBJ2-2; V gene: TRBV13; clone size: NA; CDR3 DNA: TGTGCCAGCAGCTATGGGACAGACACCGGGGAGCTGTTTTTT; CDR3 protein: CASSYGTDTGELFF
D gene: TRBD1; J gene: TRBJ2-1; V gene: TRBV7-6; clone size: NA; CDR3 DNA: TGTGCCAGCAGCGCCGACAGGGGATTCACCTACAATGAGCAGTTCTTC; CDR3 protein: CASSADRGFTYNEQFF
D gene: TRBD1; J gene: TRBJ2-5; V gene: TRBV2; clone size: once; CDR3 DNA: TGTGCCAGCAGTGAAAACATTTTACTCGGGACAGGGGTCCAAGAGACCCAGTACTTC; CDR3 protein: CASSENILLGTGVQETQYF
D gene: TRBD2; J gene: TRBJ2-2; V gene: TRBV5-5; clone size: once; CDR3 DNA: TGTGCCAGCAGCTTGGACCCCGCGGACGGGGGGACCACCGGGGAGCTGTTTTTT; CDR3 protein: CASSLDPADGGTTGELFF
D gene: TRBD1; J gene: TRBJ2-5; V gene: TRBV6-1; clone size: NA; CDR3 DNA: TGTGCCAGCAGGAGGCGACAGGGTCAAGAGACCCAGTACTTC; CDR3 protein: CASRRRQGQETQYF
D gene: TRBD2; J gene: TRBJ2-7; V gene: TRBV6-6; clone size: few; CDR3 DNA: TGTGCCAGCAGTAGAGGACTAGCGGGCGAGCAGTACTTC; CDR3 protein: CASSRGLAGEQYF
D gene: NA; J gene: TRBJ1-6; V gene: TRBV21-1; clone size: NA; CDR3 DNA: TGTGCCAGCGGCCAGGGCGGCAACTATTCACCCCTCCACTTT; CDR3 protein: CASGQGGNYSPLHF
D gene: NA; J gene: TRBJ2-3; V gene: TRBV6-6; clone size: NA; CDR3 DNA: TGTGCCAGCAGTTACTCGGGAGGGGGGGCAGATACGCAGTATTTT; CDR3 protein: CASSYSGGGADTQYF
D gene: NA; J gene: TRBJ1-4; V gene: TRBV6-5; clone size: NA; CDR3 DNA: TGTGCCAGCAGTTACTCGGGGGCCGGTGAAAAACTGTTTTTT; CDR3 protein: CASSYSGAGEKLFF
D gene: TRBD2; J gene: TRBJ2-3; V gene: TRBV9; clone size: NA; CDR3 DNA: TGTGCCAGCAGCGGGGGACTAGCGGCACCAGATACGCAGTATTTT; CDR3 protein: CASSGGLAAPDTQYF
D gene: TRBD2; J gene: TRBJ2-7; V gene: TRBV9; clone size: NA; CDR3 DNA: TGTGCCAGCAGCGGACTAGCGGGAGGGCCTGGGAACGAGCAGTACTTC; CDR3 protein: CASSGLAGGPGNEQYF
D gene: NA; J gene: TRBJ1-4; V gene: TRBV25-1; clone size: NA; CDR3 DNA: TGTGCCAGCAGTGACCCCACGACGGGCGGGACAACTAATGAAAAACTGTTTTTT; CDR3 protein: CASSDPTTGGTTNEKLFF
D gene: NA; J gene: TRBJ2-6; V gene: TRBV15; clone size: NA; CDR3 DNA: TGTGCCACCAGCAGACCGATAGCTGGGGCCAACGTCCTGACTTTC; CDR3 protein: CATSRPIAGANVLTF
D gene: NA; J gene: TRBJ1-1; V gene: TRBV29-1; clone size: NA; CDR3 DNA: TGCAGCGTAGTCTTAGCTGAAGCTTTCTTT; CDR3 protein: CSVVLAEAFF
D gene: NA; J gene: TRBJ2-7; V gene: TRBV27; clone size: NA; CDR3 DNA: TGTGCCAGCAGTCTTGCCAGCTCCTACGAGCAGTACTTC; CDR3 protein: CASSLASSYEQYF
D gene: NA; J gene: TRBJ2-1; V gene: TRBV2; clone size: NA; CDR3 DNA: TGTGCCAGCAGCGAAGAATCGGACAGATTTTGTTTCTTC; CDR3 protein: CASSEESDRFCFF
D gene: NA; J gene: TRBJ1-3; V gene: TRBV4-1; clone size: NA; CDR3 DNA: TGCGCCAGCAGCCAAGATGGGGCGGGAAACACCATATATTTT; CDR3 protein: CASSQDGAGNTIYF
D gene: NA; J gene: TRBJ2-2; V gene: TRBV7-9; clone size: once; CDR3 DNA: TGTGCCAGCAGCTTACGGGAGATGAACACCGGGGAGCTGTTTTTT; CDR3 protein: CASSLREMNTGELFF